This T cell receptor (beta chain) was recovered during a study of human T cells and chemical hapten exposure. Study-wide context: Diphenylcyclopropenone was applied weekly to patients' scalps across the roughly 25-week study.

Unique molecular identifiers were attached to individual cDNA molecules within the library. TCRdb passed the RACE reads through MiXCR, listing each CDR3 protein once. The data show over 55,000 distinct CDR3 sequences, with roughly a tenth seen just once and roughly 8.8% held by the top ten. As regards this clonotype: The antigen is unknown. Mismatch with germline at one junction end may stem from a read error.

Germline CDR1 is MNHEY and CDR2 is SVGEGT. There are 14 residues in the CDR3. Notes on the study in general: DPC sensitization left the count of TCRs above 1 in 1000 unchanged.

Time point reported: pre-sensitization, week 0. Noted treatment: therapeutic diphenylcyclopropenone sensitization with weekly scalp DPC. Alopecia patients, 18 to 70 years old and DPC-suitable, served as donors. The source material was whole blood, sampled in connection with sensitization to the hapten diphenylcyclopropenone (DPC). J is TRBJ2-7 and V is TRBV6-2 or TRBV6-3; tentatively, D is TRBD2 (6 bases). The receptor comes from a man aged 35 to 55 with alopecia areata. Some clones in this sample may be carry-over from other donors' samples. In nucleotides, the CDR3 is TGTGCCGGAGGGATCGGGCCGCCTACCTACAAGCAGTACTTC. It codes for CAGGIGPPTYKQYF.